The clone carrying this T cell receptor (beta chain) is a singleton in its sample. This specimen comes from a study of blood T cell repertoires in COVID-19. Study at large: Italy, Spain and the United States were the sources of the convalescent and acute COVID-19 samples.

Only in-frame clones appear in the TCRdb table, and some are missing; sequencing was by immunoSEQ multiplex PCR. The sample has roughly 70,000 clones, about nine tenths seen once. The sample was peripheral blood. The origin of this receptor is a man aged 50-59 years with active COVID-19.

This chain's CDR3 is CSVRQGAERETQYF. CDR3 in DNA: TGCAGCGTGCGGCAGGGGGCCGAGAGAGAGACCCAGTACTTC. The V and J genes are TRBV29-1 and TRBJ2-5; 8 nucleotides align to TRBD1. The germline gives CDR1 SQVTM, CDR2 ANQGSEA. Trimming removed 6 bases from V and 4 bases from J; junction bases left unmatched: 10. The CDR3 spans 14 residues. The full variable domain, rest sourced from reference TRBV29-1 and TRBJ2-5, is SAVISQKPSRDICQRGTSLTIQCQVDSQVTMMFWYRQQPGQSLTLIATANQGSEATYESGFVIDKFPISRPNLTFSTLTVSNMSPEDSSIYLCSVRQGAERETQYFGPGTRLLVL.